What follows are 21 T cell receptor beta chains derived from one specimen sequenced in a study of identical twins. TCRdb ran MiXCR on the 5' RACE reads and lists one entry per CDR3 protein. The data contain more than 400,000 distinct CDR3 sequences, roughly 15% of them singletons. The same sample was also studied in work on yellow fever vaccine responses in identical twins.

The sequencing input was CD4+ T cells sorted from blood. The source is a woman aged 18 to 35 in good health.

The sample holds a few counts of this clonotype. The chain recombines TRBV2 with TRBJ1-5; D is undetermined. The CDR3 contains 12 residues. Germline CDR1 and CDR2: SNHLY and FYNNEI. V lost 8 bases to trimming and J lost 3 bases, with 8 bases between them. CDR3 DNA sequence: TGTGCCAGCGCGGCACTCAATCAGCCCCAGCATTTT. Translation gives CASAALNQPQHF.

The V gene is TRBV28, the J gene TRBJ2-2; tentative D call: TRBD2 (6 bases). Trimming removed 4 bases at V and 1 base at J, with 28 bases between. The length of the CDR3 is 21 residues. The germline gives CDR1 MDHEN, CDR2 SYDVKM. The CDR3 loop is CASSSHLQVRGGQRNTGELFF. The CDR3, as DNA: TGTGCCAGCAGTTCCCATTTACAGGTCCGGGGAGGCCAACGGAACACCGGGGAGCTGTTTTTT.

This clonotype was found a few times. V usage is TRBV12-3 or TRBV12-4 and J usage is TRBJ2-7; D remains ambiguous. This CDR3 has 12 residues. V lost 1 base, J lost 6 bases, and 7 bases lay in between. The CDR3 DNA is TGTGCCAGCAGTTTAGTGTCTAGCGAGCAGTACTTC. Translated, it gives CASSLVSSEQYF.

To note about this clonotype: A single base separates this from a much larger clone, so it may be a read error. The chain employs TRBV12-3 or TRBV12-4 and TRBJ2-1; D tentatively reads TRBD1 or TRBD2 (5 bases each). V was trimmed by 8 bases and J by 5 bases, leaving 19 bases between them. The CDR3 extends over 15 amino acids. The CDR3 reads CASGSQLGTNNEQFF. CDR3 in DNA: TGTGCCAGCGGTTCTCAACTCGGGACCAACAATGAGCAGTTCTTC.

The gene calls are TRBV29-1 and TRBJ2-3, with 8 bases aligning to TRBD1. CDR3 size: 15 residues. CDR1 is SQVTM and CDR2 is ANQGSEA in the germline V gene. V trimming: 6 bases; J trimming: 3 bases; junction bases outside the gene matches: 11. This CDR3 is CSVYRTGMRTDTQYF. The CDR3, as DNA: TGCAGCGTGTACCGGACAGGGATGAGGACAGATACGCAGTATTTT.

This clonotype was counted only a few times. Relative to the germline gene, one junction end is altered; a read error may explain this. The CDR3 coding sequence is TGTGCCAGCAGCTTAGGGGGACAGAACCTTAAGGCTGGGGGGCATTTT. Amino acid sequence: CASSLGGQNLKAGGHF. The chain combines TRBV7-8 with TRBJ1-3; 7 bases are a match to TRBD1. CDR3 size: 16 residues. Germline V CDR1 and CDR2: SGHVS, FQNEAQ.

DNA for the CDR3: TGTGCCAGCAGCGTAGCACAGGGGAACACTGAAGCTTTCTTT. It encodes CASSVAQGNTEAFF. The chain links TRBV9 to TRBJ1-1; tentative D call: TRBD1 (6 bases). CDR1 is SGDLS, CDR2 YYNGEE, per germline. This CDR3 has 14 residues. The V and J ends lost 0 bases and 1 base respectively, with 7 bases between them. Drawing the rest from reference TRBV9 and TRBJ1-1, the complete variable domain is DSGVTQTPKHLITATGQRVTLRCSPRSGDLSVYWYQQSLDQGLQFLIQYYNGEERAKGNILERFSAQQFPDLHSELNLSSLELGDSALYFCASSVAQGNTEAFFGQGTRLTVV.

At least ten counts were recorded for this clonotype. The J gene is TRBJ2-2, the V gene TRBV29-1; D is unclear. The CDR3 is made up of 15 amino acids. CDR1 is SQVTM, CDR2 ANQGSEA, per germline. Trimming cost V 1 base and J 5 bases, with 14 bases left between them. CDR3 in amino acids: CSVEVQAVETGELFF. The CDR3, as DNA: TGCAGCGTTGAAGTGCAGGCGGTGGAAACCGGGGAGCTGTTTTTT.

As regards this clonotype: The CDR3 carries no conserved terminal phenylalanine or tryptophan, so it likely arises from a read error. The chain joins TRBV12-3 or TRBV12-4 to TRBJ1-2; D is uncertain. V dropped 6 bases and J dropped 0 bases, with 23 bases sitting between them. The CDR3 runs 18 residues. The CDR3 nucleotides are TGTGCCAGCAGCTCCTTTGTGGATCACTCGATCCCTAACTATGGCTACACCTTG. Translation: CASSSFVDHSIPNYGYTL.

DNA of the CDR3: TGTGCCAGCAGTTTTGGAGCGAATCTGCCTTCCTACAATGAGCAGTTCTTC. Its translation: CASSFGANLPSYNEQFF. J is TRBJ2-1 and V is TRBV12-3 or TRBV12-4; unclear D gene. V lost 3 bases and J 1 base, leaving 16 bases between the germline ends. The CDR3 is made up of 17 amino acids.

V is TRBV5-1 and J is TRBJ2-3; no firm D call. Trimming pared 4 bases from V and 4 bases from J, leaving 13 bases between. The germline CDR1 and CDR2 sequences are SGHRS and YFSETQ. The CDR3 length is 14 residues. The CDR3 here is CASSPLTSPDTQYF. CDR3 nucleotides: TGCGCCAGCAGCCCCTTAACCTCGCCAGATACGCAGTATTTT.

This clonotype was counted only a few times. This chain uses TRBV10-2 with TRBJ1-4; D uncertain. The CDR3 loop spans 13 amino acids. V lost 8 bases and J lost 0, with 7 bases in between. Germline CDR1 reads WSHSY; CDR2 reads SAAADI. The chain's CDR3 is CASQRATNEKLFF. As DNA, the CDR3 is TGCGCCAGCCAACGTGCAACTAATGAAAAACTGTTTTTT.

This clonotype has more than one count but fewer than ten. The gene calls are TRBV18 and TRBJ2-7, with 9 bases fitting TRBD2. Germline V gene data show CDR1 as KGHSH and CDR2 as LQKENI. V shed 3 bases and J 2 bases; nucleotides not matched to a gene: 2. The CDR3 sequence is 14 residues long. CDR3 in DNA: TGTGCCAGCTCACCCCTAGCGGGACCCTACGAGCAGTACTTC. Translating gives CASSPLAGPYEQYF.

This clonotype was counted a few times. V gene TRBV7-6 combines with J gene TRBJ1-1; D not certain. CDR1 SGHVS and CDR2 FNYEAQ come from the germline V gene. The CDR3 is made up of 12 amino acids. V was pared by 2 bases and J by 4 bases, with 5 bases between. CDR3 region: CASSLYGTEAFF. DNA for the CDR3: TGTGCCAGCAGCTTATATGGCACTGAAGCTTTCTTT.

In nucleotides, the CDR3 is TGTGCCAGCAGTTTCCGGGATTCAGGGGGCGAGCAGTACTTC. It translates to CASSFRDSGGEQYF. The chain employs TRBV12-3 or TRBV12-4 and TRBJ2-7, with TRBD1 identical over 7 bases. CDR3 length equals 14 residues. J gave up 6 bases and V 3 bases, and 8 bases lay outside the gene matches.

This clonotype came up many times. The CDR3 bases are TGTGCCAGCAGTCCAACGGACAGGGAACTCAATCAGCCCCAGCATTTT. Residues: CASSPTDRELNQPQHF. This chain uses TRBV12-3 or TRBV12-4 with TRBJ1-5, with 8 bases identical to TRBD1. This CDR3 is built from 16 residues. The ends lost 5 bases at V and 3 bases at J; junction bases unmatched: 9.

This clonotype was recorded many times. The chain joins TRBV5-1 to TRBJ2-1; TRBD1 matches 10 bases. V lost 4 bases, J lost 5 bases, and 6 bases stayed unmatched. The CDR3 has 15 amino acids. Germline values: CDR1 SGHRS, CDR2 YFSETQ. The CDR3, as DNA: TGCGCCAGCAGCACTGACAGGGGGCCCAACAATGAGCAGTTCTTC. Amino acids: CASSTDRGPNNEQFF. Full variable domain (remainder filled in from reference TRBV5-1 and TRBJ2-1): KAGVTQTPRYLIKTRGQQVTLSCSPISGHRSVSWYQQTPGQGLQFLFEYFSETQRNKGNFPGRFSGRQFSNSRSEMNVSTLELGDSALYLCASSTDRGPNNEQFFGPGTRLTVL.

This CDR3 is CASSHFTSGKSKEQYF. Written as DNA, the CDR3 is TGTGCCAGCAGCCACTTTACTAGCGGGAAGAGTAAAGAGCAGTACTTC. The J gene is TRBJ2-7, the V gene TRBV6-2 or TRBV6-3; TRBD2 aligns across 10 bases. There are 16 residues in the CDR3. Trimming removed 6 bases from V and 7 bases from J; junction bases left unmatched: 15. The V gene's germline CDR1 is MNHEY and CDR2 SVGEGT.

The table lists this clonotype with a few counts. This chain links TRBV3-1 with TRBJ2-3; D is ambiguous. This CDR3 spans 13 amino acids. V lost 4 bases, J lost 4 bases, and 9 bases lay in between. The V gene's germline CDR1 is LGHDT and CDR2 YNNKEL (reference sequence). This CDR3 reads CASSPTAADTQYF. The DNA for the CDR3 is TGTGCCAGCAGCCCGACGGCAGCAGATACGCAGTATTTT.

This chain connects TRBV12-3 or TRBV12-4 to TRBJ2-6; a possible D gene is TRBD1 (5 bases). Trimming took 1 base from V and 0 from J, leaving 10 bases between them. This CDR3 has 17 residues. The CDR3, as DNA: TGTGCCAGCAGTTTAGTCAGGGTAGGCTCTGGGGCCAACGTCCTGACTTTC. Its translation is CASSLVRVGSGANVLTF.

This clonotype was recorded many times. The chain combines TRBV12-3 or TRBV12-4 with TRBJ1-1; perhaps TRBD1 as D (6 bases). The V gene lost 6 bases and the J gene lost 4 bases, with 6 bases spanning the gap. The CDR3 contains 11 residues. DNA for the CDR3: TGTGCCAGCAGGGGGGCCACTGAAGCTTTCTTT. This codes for CASRGATEAFF.